Following are 27 T cell receptor beta chains from one sample sequenced in a study of CD8 T cells in Susac syndrome. Random hexamers were used to reverse transcribe an amount of roughly 0.5 to 1 ug RNA. One entry per CDR3 protein, called by TCRdb with MiXCR from the immunoSEQ multiplex PCR reads. Of roughly 180,000 distinct CDR3 sequences listed, roughly 94% are singletons. The sequencing input was CD4+ T cells from PBMCs. The source is a human donor with Susac syndrome.

The CDR3 sequence: CASSRGLTGGEGIQYF. DNA for the CDR3: TGCGCCAGCAGCCGCGGACTTACAGGGGGCGAGGGCATTCAGTACTTC. The chain uses TRBV4-1 and TRBJ2-4; TRBD1 matches 9 bases. With 4 bases clipped from V and 9 bases from J, the junction kept 13 bases outside the gene matches. CDR3 length: 16 amino acids. Germline-derived CDR1 and CDR2 are MGHRA and YSYEKL.

The CDR3: CASSQDFRGEGNQPQHF. In DNA, the CDR3 is TGTGCCAGCAGCCAAGATTTCAGGGGTGAAGGCAATCAGCCCCAGCATTTT. This chain joins TRBV14 and TRBJ1-5, with D possibly TRBD1 on 6 matching bases. Germline V gene lookup returns CDR1 SGHDN and CDR2 FVKESK. Trimming removed 0 bases from V and 2 bases from J, with 14 bases in between. The CDR3 loop spans 17 amino acids.

This chain links TRBV20-1 with TRBJ1-2; D is unclear. Germline lookup yields CDR1 DFQATT and CDR2 SNEGSKA (reference sequence). Trimming took 5 bases from V and 6 from J, leaving 10 bases between them. The CDR3 is made up of 11 amino acids. The CDR3 sequence: CSAPGFNGYTF. As DNA, the CDR3 is TGCAGTGCTCCAGGTTTTAATGGCTACACCTTC.

This chain connects TRBV7-9 to TRBJ2-7, with TRBD1 identical over 8 bases. Germline V lookup: CDR1 SEHNR, CDR2 FQNEAQ (reference sequence). V trimming: 5 bases; J trimming: 12 bases; junction bases outside the gene matches: 18. The CDR3 spans 15 residues. CDR3 DNA sequence: TGTGCCAGCAGCCTATCCGGGACAGGTCGGCTAAAATGGTACTTC. Its translation: CASSLSGTGRLKWYF. The entire variable domain, with the rest obtained from reference TRBV7-9 and TRBJ2-7, is as follows: DTGVSQNPRHKITKRGQNVTFRCDPISEHNRLYWYRQTLGQGPEFLTYFQNEAQLEKSRLLSDRFSAERPKGSFSTLEIQRTEQGDSAMYLCASSLSGTGRLKWYFGPGTRLTVT.

The V and J genes are TRBV7-9 and TRBJ2-1, with 10 positions matching TRBD2. This CDR3 has 15 amino acids. V gave up 5 bases and J gave up 6 bases; unmatched junction bases: 7. Germline V gene lookup returns CDR1 SEHNR and CDR2 FQNEAQ (reference sequence). In DNA form, the CDR3 reads TGTGCCAGCAGCCCCTGGAGCGGGAGGGCCAATGAGCAGTTCTTC. Its protein is CASSPWSGRANEQFF.

This clonotype showed up just once. The chain joins TRBV6-6 to TRBJ2-7; no clear D. From germline, CDR1 is MNHNY and CDR2 SVGAGI (reference sequence). The CDR3 totals 14 residues. V lost 7 bases and J lost 0, with 13 bases in between. The CDR3 nucleotides are TGTGCCAGCAATCACGATCAGTACTCCTACGAGCAGTACTTC. Protein sequence: CASNHDQYSYEQYF.

The rearrangement uses TRBV20-1 and TRBJ1-2; D is ambiguous. The CDR3 runs to 14 residues. V lost 4 bases to trimming and J lost 3 bases, with 15 bases between them. Per germline, CDR1 DFQATT and CDR2 SNEGSKA (reference sequence). CDR3 sequence: CSAIDGKLDYGYTF. The DNA for the CDR3 is TGCAGTGCTATCGACGGAAAATTGGACTATGGCTACACCTTC.

This clonotype was detected once. This rearrangement joins TRBV11-2 to TRBJ1-2, with D hard to call. The CDR3 totals 13 residues. V was cut by 2 bases and J by 2 bases, with 6 bases left in between. The germline gives CDR1 SGHAT, CDR2 FQNNGV. CDR3: CASSLFTNYGYTF. CDR3 DNA sequence: TGTGCCAGCAGCTTATTTACGAACTATGGCTACACCTTC.

This sequence joins TRBV4-2 and TRBJ1-2; D is ambiguous. Germline V CDR1 and CDR2: LGHNA, YNFKEQ. V lost 0 bases and J 8 bases, leaving 19 bases between the germline ends. The CDR3 is 16 residues long. The CDR3 region is CASSQDLRVTIGGYTF. CDR3 DNA sequence: TGTGCCAGCAGCCAAGATCTTAGGGTGACGATAGGCGGCTACACCTTC.

The gene calls are TRBV11-1 and TRBJ1-4; D might be TRBD1 (6 bases). The CDR3 spans 15 residues. CDR1 is SGHAT and CDR2 is FQDESV in the germline V gene (reference sequence). Trimming took off 5 bases at V and 0 bases at J, with 10 bases between the two ends. CDR3: CASSAYRATNEKLFF. The DNA of the CDR3 is TGTGCCAGCAGCGCCTACAGGGCAACTAATGAAAAACTGTTTTTT.

The V call is TRBV19, the J call TRBJ1-5; D ambiguous. The germline V gene has CDR1 LNHDA and CDR2 SQIVND (reference sequence). The CDR3 is 14 residues long. Deletions cut 3 bases from V and 1 base from J, with 7 bases between. This chain's CDR3 is CASSIPRSNQPQHF. For the CDR3, the DNA is TGTGCCAGTAGTATTCCCCGGAGCAATCAGCCCCAGCATTTT.

This clonotype was counted once. The chain carries TRBV7-9 and TRBJ2-3; tentatively, D is TRBD2 (6 bases). The CDR3 contains 16 residues. V was trimmed by 0 bases and J by 7 bases, leaving 17 bases between them. Germline V gene sequence: CDR1 SEHNR, CDR2 FQNEAQ (reference sequence). The CDR3 coding sequence is TGTGCCAGCAGCTTAGCGCGGACACGCGGGAACAATACGCAGTATTTT. Translation: CASSLARTRGNNTQYF. Full variable domain (missing parts from reference TRBV7-9 and TRBJ2-3): DTGVSQNPRHKITKRGQNVTFRCDPISEHNRLYWYRQTLGQGPEFLTYFQNEAQLEKSRLLSDRFSAERPKGSFSTLEIQRTEQGDSAMYLCASSLARTRGNNTQYFGPGTRLTVL.

The rearrangement uses TRBV5-6 and TRBJ1-2; TRBD1 is a possible D gene (5 bases). Germline CDR1 reads SGHDT; CDR2 reads YYEEEE. This CDR3 comprises 14 residues. V dropped 4 bases and J dropped 8 bases, with 18 bases sitting between them. The CDR3 bases are TGTGCCAGCAGCCCTGGGACCACCGTGGGGGGCTACACCTTC. Protein product: CASSPGTTVGGYTF. The full variable domain, its missing parts supplied by reference TRBV5-6 and TRBJ1-2, is DAGVTQSPTHLIKTRGQQVTLRCSPKSGHDTVSWYQQALGQGPQFIFQYYEEEERQRGNFPDRFSGHQFPNYSSELNVNALLLGDSALYLCASSPGTTVGGYTFGSGTRLTVV.

The chain links TRBV28 to TRBJ2-3; 10 bases match TRBD2. Germline trimming cut 9 bases from V and 2 bases from J; bases unmatched to any gene: 5. Per germline, CDR1 MDHEN and CDR2 SYDVKM. There are 14 residues in the CDR3. The CDR3: CASWTSGHTDTQYF. The CDR3 DNA follows: TGTGCCAGTTGGACTAGCGGACACACAGATACGCAGTATTTT.

The chain joins TRBV27 to TRBJ2-2; no firm D call. V was clipped by 5 bases and J by 2 bases, with 6 bases between them. CDR1 is MNHEY and CDR2 is SMNVEV in the germline V gene (reference sequence). The CDR3 loop spans 13 amino acids. CDR3 residues: CASSVYNTGELFF. The CDR3, as DNA: TGTGCCAGCAGTGTGTATAACACCGGGGAGCTGTTTTTT.

The chain joins TRBV28 to TRBJ2-7, with 7 bases aligning to TRBD1. The CDR3 spans 12 residues. CDR1 and CDR2 from the germline V gene are MDHEN and SYDVKM. Unmatched junction bases numbered 7, after V lost 8 bases and J lost 6 bases. The CDR3 DNA is TGTGCCAGCGGCCCGACAGGGTTCGAGCAGTACTTC. Its translation: CASGPTGFEQYF.

The gene calls are TRBV28 and TRBJ1-4; D is unresolved. V was shortened by 1 base and J by 7 bases, with 4 bases between the two germline ends. CDR1 and CDR2 from the germline V gene are MDHEN and SYDVKM. The CDR3 loop spans 12 amino acids. The chain's CDR3 is CASSLYSEKLFF. Written as DNA, the CDR3 is TGTGCCAGCAGTTTATACAGTGAAAAACTGTTTTTT.

The chain links TRBV7-3 to TRBJ2-1, with 12 bases matching TRBD2. Looked up from germline, CDR1 is SGHTA and CDR2 is FQGTGA. The CDR3 has 16 amino acids. With 5 bases clipped from V and 3 bases from J, the junction kept 5 bases outside the gene matches. The CDR3 here is CASSPTSGGFYNEQFF. The CDR3 nucleotides read TGTGCCAGCAGCCCGACTAGCGGGGGATTCTACAATGAGCAGTTCTTC. The full variable domain, its missing parts supplied by reference TRBV7-3 and TRBJ2-1, is GAGVSQTPSNKVTEKGKYVELRCDPISGHTALYWYRQSLGQGPEFLIYFQGTGAADDSGLPNDRFFAVRPEGSVSTLKIQRTERGDSAVYLCASSPTSGGFYNEQFFGPGTRLTVL.

This chain links TRBV6-5 with TRBJ1-1, with a tentative D call TRBD1 (5 bases). From germline, CDR1 is MNHEY and CDR2 SVGAGI. The CDR3 totals 15 residues. V was clipped by 0 bases and J by 4 bases, with 12 bases between them. CDR3 DNA: TGTGCCAGCAGTTACTCCCCCCGGGGGGGCACTGAAGCTTTCTTT. This encodes CASSYSPRGGTEAFF.

The chain has TRBV7-2 and TRBJ1-1; D is undetermined. V shed 1 base and J shed 11 bases, with 11 bases lying between them. The CDR3 totals 12 residues. Germline V gene data show CDR1 as SGHTA and CDR2 as FQGNSA. The CDR3 nucleotides read TGTGCCAGCAGCTTAGTGGCCCGAGAGGCTTTCTTT. Translating gives CASSLVAREAFF.

The V call is TRBV2, the J call TRBJ1-2; a possible D gene is TRBD1 (5 bases). The V end lost 6 bases, the J end lost 0 bases, and 17 bases lay between the germline ends. This CDR3 region has 16 residues. CDR1 SNHLY and CDR2 FYNNEI come from the germline V gene. As DNA, the CDR3 is TGTGCCAGCAGATTACCAGGACGGGGGGCTAACTATGGCTACACCTTC. Protein sequence: CASRLPGRGANYGYTF.

The rearrangement joins TRBV7-2 to TRBJ2-1; TRBD1 agrees at 7 bases. Per germline, CDR1 SGHTA and CDR2 FQGNSA. This CDR3 is built from 18 residues. V lost 5 bases, J lost 5 bases, and 18 bases stayed unmatched. For the CDR3, the DNA is TGTGCCAGCAGCGCCATGTACAGGGGCCCCCTTGTTGACAATGAGCAGTTCTTC. Protein: CASSAMYRGPLVDNEQFF.

The CDR3 DNA reads TGTGCCAGCAGGGATACACGGGACATAGCCTACGAGCAGTACTTC. This translates into CASRDTRDIAYEQYF. The V call is TRBV6-5, the J call TRBJ2-7, with TRBD1 as a possible D gene (6 bases). The CDR3 consists of 15 residues. Germline CDR1 and CDR2: MNHEY and SVGAGI. V was shortened by 6 bases and J by 2 bases, with 17 bases between the two germline ends.

The chain recombines TRBV5-1 with TRBJ2-3; 10 bases are a match to TRBD2. The V segment lost 2 bases and the J segment 1 base; nucleotides outside the gene matches: 1. The length of the CDR3 is 15 residues. Germline CDR1 reads SGHRS; CDR2 reads YFSETQ. The CDR3 DNA follows: TGCGCCAGCAGCTTCGGACTAGCGGGCACAGATACGCAGTATTTT. It encodes CASSFGLAGTDTQYF. The entire variable domain, with the rest obtained from reference TRBV5-1 and TRBJ2-3, is as follows: KAGVTQTPRYLIKTRGQQVTLSCSPISGHRSVSWYQQTPGQGLQFLFEYFSETQRNKGNFPGRFSGRQFSNSRSEMNVSTLELGDSALYLCASSFGLAGTDTQYFGPGTRLTVL.

The genes are TRBV18 and TRBJ2-1, with D unresolved. In germline, CDR1 is KGHSH, CDR2 LQKENI. V was trimmed by 3 bases and J by 5 bases, leaving 11 bases between them. The CDR3 covers 14 residues. The DNA of the CDR3 is TGTGCCAGCTCACCTTTACGGCGCGACAATGAGCAGTTCTTC. It yields the protein CASSPLRRDNEQFF.

This chain links TRBV2 with TRBJ2-3; D unclear. CDR1 is SNHLY, CDR2 FYNNEI, per germline. The CDR3 contains 12 residues. Trimming pared 7 bases from V and 9 bases from J, leaving 14 bases between. The CDR3 DNA reads TGTGCCAGCACCCCGTTCAGCCGAACGCAGTATTTT. Protein sequence: CASTPFSRTQYF.

The V call is TRBV5-4, the J call TRBJ1-1; D gene ambiguous. The V end lost 2 bases, the J end lost 4 bases, and 9 bases lay between the germline ends. This CDR3 has 13 amino acids. Germline CDR1 reads SGHNT; CDR2 reads YYREEE (reference sequence). The CDR3: CASSFGSGTEAFF. CDR3 bases: TGTGCCAGCAGCTTCGGGTCGGGCACTGAAGCTTTCTTT.